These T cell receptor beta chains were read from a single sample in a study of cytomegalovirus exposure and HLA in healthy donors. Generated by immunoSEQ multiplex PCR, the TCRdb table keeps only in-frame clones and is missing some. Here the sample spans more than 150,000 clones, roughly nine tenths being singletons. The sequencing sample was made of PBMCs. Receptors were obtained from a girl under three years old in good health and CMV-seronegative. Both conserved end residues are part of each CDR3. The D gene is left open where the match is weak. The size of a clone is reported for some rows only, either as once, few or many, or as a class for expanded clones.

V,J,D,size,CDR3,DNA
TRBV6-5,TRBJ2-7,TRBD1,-,CASSMTGGRYEQYF,TGTGCCAGCAGTATGACAGGGGGCAGATACGAGCAGTACTTC
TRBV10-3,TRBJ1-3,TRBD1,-,CAAHRGLEGNTIYF,TGTGCTGCGCACAGGGGGCTAGAGGGAAACACCATATATTTT
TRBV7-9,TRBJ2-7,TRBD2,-,CASSSSGGTNEQYF,TGTGCCAGCAGCTCTAGCGGGGGGACGAACGAGCAGTACTTC
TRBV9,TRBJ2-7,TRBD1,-,CASSLQGGLSSYEQYF,TGTGCCAGCAGCCTACAAGGGGGCCTGAGCTCCTACGAGCAGTACTTC
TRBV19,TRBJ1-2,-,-,CASSRQGSYGYTF,TGTGCCAGTAGTCGTCAGGGGAGTTATGGCTACACCTTC
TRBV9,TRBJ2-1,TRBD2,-,CASSVVPLTSGGYNEQFF,TGTGCCAGCAGCGTAGTGCCACTGACTAGCGGGGGTTACAATGAGCAGTTCTTC
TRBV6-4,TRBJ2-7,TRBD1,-,CARPLRDRYYEQYF,TGTGCCAGGCCACTAAGGGACAGATACTACGAGCAGTACTTC
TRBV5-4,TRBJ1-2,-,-,CASSRFGGNYGYTF,TGTGCCAGCAGCCGGTTCGGGGGAAACTATGGCTACACCTTC
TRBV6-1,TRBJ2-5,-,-,CASKRPYLGETQYF,TGTGCCAGCAAGCGGCCTTATTTGGGGGAGACCCAGTACTTC
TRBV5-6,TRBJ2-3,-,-,CASSSGTLGADTQYF,TGTGCCAGCAGCTCCGGGACTCTCGGGGCAGATACGCAGTATTTT
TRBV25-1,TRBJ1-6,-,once,CASSWGGSSPLHF,TGTGCCAGCTCTTGGGGCGGGAGTTCACCCCTCCACTTT
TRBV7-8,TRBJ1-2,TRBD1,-,CASSRQGYGYTF,TGTGCCAGCAGCCGACAGGGCTATGGCTACACCTTC
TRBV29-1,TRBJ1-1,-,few,CSVAPLKNTEAFF,TGCAGCGTTGCCCCTCTAAAGAACACTGAAGCTTTCTTT
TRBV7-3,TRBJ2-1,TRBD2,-,CASSLPSGGVDNEQFF,TGTGCCAGCAGCTTACCTAGCGGGGGCGTCGACAATGAGCAGTTCTTC
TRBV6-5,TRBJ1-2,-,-,CASSYSRTDGYTF,TGTGCCAGCAGTTACTCGAGGACAGATGGCTACACCTTC
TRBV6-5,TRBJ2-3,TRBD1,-,CASSWDRGTDTQYF,TGTGCCAGCAGTTGGGACAGGGGCACAGATACGCAGTATTTT
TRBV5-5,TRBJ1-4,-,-,CASSFGGGFGEKLFF,TGTGCCAGCAGCTTTGGCGGTGGATTTGGTGAAAAACTGTTTTTT
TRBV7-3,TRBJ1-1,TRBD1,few,CASSPNQRWIGTGGVEAFF,TGTGCCAGCAGCCCTAACCAGCGTTGGATAGGGACAGGGGGTGTTGAAGCTTTCTTT
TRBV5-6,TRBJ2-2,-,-,CASSSPVSTGELFF,TGTGCCAGCAGCTCCCCCGTGTCCACCGGGGAGCTGTTTTTT
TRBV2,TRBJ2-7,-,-,CASSIDRPEGEQYF,TGTGCCAGCAGTATAGACAGGCCCGAGGGCGAGCAGTACTTC